The present T cell receptor (beta chain) was sequenced within a study of tumor-infiltrating lymphocytes in primary liver carcinoma. General study points: Less overlap was seen in tumor-adjacent and tumor-blood pairs than in tumor region pairs.

Germline CDR1 MDHEN, CDR2 SYDVKM. The ends lost 6 bases at V and 2 bases at J; junction bases unmatched: 13. The CDR3 spans 16 residues. Total RNA amounting to 450 to 500 ng was the source from which TCR beta cDNA was made with a constant-region primer. Each TCR beta library was derived from three nested multiplex PCR rounds that employed slightly modified ARM-PCR. For 10 cycles apiece, the opening two PCR rounds ran with TRBV1-TRBV30 forward primers and a C-beta reverse primer. One entry per CDR3 protein results from TCRdb running MiXCR on the multiplex PCR reads. The data show roughly 80,000 distinct CDR3 sequences, roughly 72% seen once. DNA and RNA were both co-extracted from approximately 20-30 mg of bulk tissue that had not been sorted. To note about this clonotype: Its antigen is unidentified.

V is TRBV28 and J is TRBJ2-7, with TRBD2 matching over 7 bases. The origin of this receptor is a man aged 40-55 years with primary liver carcinoma and hepatitis B virus infection. Specimen: tumor-adjacent normal liver tissue. In nucleotides, the CDR3 is TGTGCCAGCAGGAGGACTAGGCGGTCTCACCCCTACGAGCAGTACTTC. This encodes CASRRTRRSHPYEQYF.